Reported below is one T cell receptor beta chain. Its antigen is unidentified. RNA was extracted and reverse transcribed into cDNA as the sequencing template. The method was immunoSEQ multiplex PCR; TCRdb's version includes in-frame clones alone and lacks a portion of them. The table lists some 12,000 clones, about 53% of them singletons. The data were obtained in a study of CD8+ T cells in alopecia areata. CDR1 is MRHNA, CDR2 SNTAGT, per germline. CDR3 size: 14 residues. Trimming pared 2 bases from V and 0 bases from J, leaving 2 bases between. Alopecia areata patients gave lesional scalp punch biopsies and peripheral blood samples. Points from the study as a whole: Shared TCR sequences were less clear between patients than in mice, possibly partly from HLA diversity.

The specimen sequenced was skin. This sequence originates from a human donor with alopecia areata. This sequence joins TRBV6-4 and TRBJ2-6; D unresolved. CDR3 sequence: CASSDGSGANVLTF. The DNA of the CDR3 is TGTGCCAGCAGTGACGGCTCTGGGGCCAACGTCCTGACTTTC.